Listed below are T cell receptor beta chains from one sample, sequenced in a study of blood T cells in healthy people across ages. TCRdb re-analysed the 5' RACE reads in MiXCR, keeping a single row per CDR3 protein. This sample yields 850,000 to 950,000 distinct CDR3 sequences, of which around 30% are seen a single time; 15% to 20% belongs to the top ten. The material sequenced was blood. The origin of the receptors is a woman of 80 years or more in good health. The CDR3 runs from the conserved cysteine through the conserved F or W. D genes are given only for firm matches. Clone size, where shown, is once, few, many, or a class for clones that have expanded.

j_call d_call clone_size v_call cdr3_nt cdr3_aa
TRBJ1-1 TRBD1 few TRBV6-2/TRBV6-3 TGTGCCAGCAGCCCCTACAGGGGAGGTCGGAGGAACACTGAAGCTTTCTTT CASSPYRGGRRNTEAFF
TRBJ2-3 TRBD2 many TRBV5-1 TGCGCCAGCAGCTTGGCCCCGGAGCGGGGGGGCACAGATACGCAGTATTTT CASSLAPERGGTDTQYF
TRBJ2-7 . many TRBV5-5 TGTGCCAGCAGCTTGACAGTCCGCTACGAGCAGTACTTC CASSLTVRYEQYF
TRBJ2-2 . few TRBV7-2 TGTGCCAGCAGCCTGGACAGTCCCGGGGAGCTGTTTTTT CASSLDSPGELFF
TRBJ2-7 . many TRBV7-2 TGTGCCAGCAGCAGGCCTAGCATCCACGAGCAGTACTTC CASSRPSIHEQYF
TRBJ1-4 . many TRBV12-3/TRBV12-4 TGTGCCAGCAGTTTACGGGCAGGTGCCGAAAAACTGTTTTTT CASSLRAGAEKLFF
TRBJ2-5 . many TRBV20-1 TGCAGTGCCCTCCCCTCTTTAGAGACCCAGTACTTC CSALPSLETQYF
TRBJ2-2 . . TRBV5-1 TGCGCCAGCAGCTTGGTAGGAAGGGGCGCCACCGGGGAGCTGTTTTTT CASSLVGRGATGELFF
TRBJ1-2 . many TRBV10-3 TGTGCCATCAGGGGGTCCGAATATGGCTACACCTTC CAIRGSEYGYTF
TRBJ2-1 . many TRBV21-1 TGTGCCAGCAGCAAAGCGCAGGGTAGCTCCTACAATGAGCAGTTCTTC CASSKAQGSSYNEQFF
TRBJ2-5 TRBD1 . TRBV11-2 TGTGCCAGCAGCCACATGTCTTTAGGGACAGGGTGGGGTGAGCAGTACTTC CASSHMSLGTGWGEQYF
TRBJ1-1 . . TRBV5-5 TGTGCCAGCAGCTTTTCGGGGGTTGTTAACACTGAAGCTTTCTTT CASSFSGVVNTEAFF
TRBJ2-5 . . TRBV20-1 TGCAGTGCTAGAGATTGGAGACAGAGTATGGTGGAGCAGTACTTC CSARDWRQSMVEQYF
TRBJ2-5 . . TRBV29-1 TGCAGCGCGAGGGCGTCTCAAGAGACCCAGTACTTC CSARASQETQYF
TRBJ2-2 . . TRBV6-5 TGTGCCAGCAGTTATCGTTACACCGGGGAGCTGTTTTTT CASSYRYTGELFF
TRBJ2-1 TRBD1 . TRBV30 TGTGCCTGGAGCGAGACAGGGACCCATGAGCAGTTCTTC CAWSETGTHEQFF
TRBJ2-5 . . TRBV28 TGTGCCAGCAGCCCAGCTTGGACCCAGTACTTC CASSPAWTQYF
TRBJ2-7 . many TRBV7-8 TGTGCCAGCAGCGTGGGGCAGATCTACGAGCAGTACTTC CASSVGQIYEQYF
TRBJ1-4 TRBD1 . TRBV7-9 TGTGCCAACAGCTACGGGACAGTCGGAGGGAATGAAAAACTGTTTTTT CANSYGTVGGNEKLFF
TRBJ2-1 TRBD1 many TRBV4-3 TGCGCCAGCAGCCAAGACCAGGGGGCTGGCAATGAGCAGTTCTTC CASSQDQGAGNEQFF
TRBJ2-6 TRBD1 many TRBV5-1 TGCGCCAGCAGTGAGGCAGGGGGCTCTGGGGCCAACGTCCTGACTTTC CASSEAGGSGANVLTF
TRBJ1-2 . . TRBV10-3 TGTGCCATCAGTGCCGAATCAAACTATGGCTACACCTTC CAISAESNYGYTF
TRBJ2-3 . many TRBV29-1 TGCAGCACCCGAGAGGGCACAGATACGCAGTATTTT CSTREGTDTQYF
TRBJ1-2 . few TRBV14 TGTGCCAGCAGCCAAGAACGCCGGGGAAATGGCTACACCTTC CASSQERRGNGYTF
TRBJ2-3 . . TRBV7-2 TGTGCCAGCAGCTTCGCATCTAGCACAGATACGCAGTATTTT CASSFASSTDTQYF
TRBJ1-5 TRBD1 . TRBV6-2/TRBV6-3 TGTGCCAGCACTACAGGGGGTAATAGCAATCAGCCCCAGCATTTT CASTTGGNSNQPQHF
TRBJ1-2 TRBD1 . TRBV20-1 TGCAGTGCCGGGTCGAGGGGGCAAGACTATGGCTACACCTTC CSAGSRGQDYGYTF
TRBJ2-1 . many TRBV6-1 TGTGCCAGCAACGGATACAATGAGCAGTTCTTC CASNGYNEQFF
TRBJ2-3 TRBD1 many TRBV18 TGTGCCAGCTCACCAGGACAGGGGTCGGGTGAAGATACGCAGTATTTT CASSPGQGSGEDTQYF
TRBJ1-2 TRBD1 . TRBV27 TGTGCCAGCAGGCTGACAGGGGAGTATGGCTACACCTTC CASRLTGEYGYTF
TRBJ2-2 TRBD1 . TRBV15 TGTGCCACCAGCAGAGCGGACAGGGTGAGCACCGGGGAGCTGTTTTTT CATSRADRVSTGELFF
TRBJ2-1 TRBD1 many TRBV24-1 TGTGCCACCAGCCAACCCTCCGGGACAGGGGCCAGCTCCTACAATGAGCAGTTCTTC CATSQPSGTGASSYNEQFF
TRBJ1-2 . many TRBV27 TGTGCCAGCAGTTTGCGCGGGGAGGGGAACTATGGCTACACCTTC CASSLRGEGNYGYTF
TRBJ2-1 TRBD2 many TRBV29-1 TGCAGCGTCGGGGGGGGTAGTGAGCAGTTCTTC CSVGGGSEQFF
TRBJ2-1 . many TRBV7-2 TGTGCCAGCAGCTTTTTTGGCTCCTACAATGAGCAGTTCTTC CASSFFGSYNEQFF
TRBJ2-3 . . TRBV4-2 TGTGCCAGCAGCCAAGAGGTTTCAACCCCCGATACGCAGTATTTT CASSQEVSTPDTQYF
TRBJ2-7 . . TRBV12-3/TRBV12-4 TGTGCCAGCAGTTTAACTGGGCGAGGACAGATTTCCTACGAGCAGTACTTC CASSLTGRGQISYEQYF
TRBJ2-3 TRBD2 many TRBV6-6 TGTGCCAGCAAATCTAGCGGGGGCACAGATACGCAGTATTTT CASKSSGGTDTQYF
TRBJ1-1 . . TRBV7-2 TGTGCCAGCGAGCTTTTAACGAACACTGAAGCTTTCTTT CASELLTNTEAFF
TRBJ2-1 . once TRBV7-9 TGTGCCAGCAGCTTGGTACCGGACCCTCAGTTCTTC CASSLVPDPQFF
TRBJ2-7 . many TRBV7-9 TGTGCCAGCAGCCACCGTAATGACAACTACGAGCAGTACTTC CASSHRNDNYEQYF
TRBJ1-5 . few TRBV19 TGTGCCAGTAGTATAGGTTGGCGGCAGGCCAGGAATAATCAGCCCCAGCATTTT CASSIGWRQARNNQPQHF
TRBJ1-2 . . TRBV12-3/TRBV12-4 TGTGCCAGCAGTATAGACAGGAGCTACACCTTC CASSIDRSYTF
TRBJ2-7 . . TRBV9 TGTGCCAGCAGCGTAGGAGGGGGGCAGGTCAATGAGCAGTACTTC CASSVGGGQVNEQYF
TRBJ1-5 . . TRBV2 TGTGCCAGCAGACGGGACCCCAATCAGCCCCAGCATTTT CASRRDPNQPQHF
TRBJ2-1 TRBD2 . TRBV7-9 TGTGCCAGCAGCTTAGCGGGGAGCGGGGGCGCGTTAGGGAATGAGCAGTTCTTC CASSLAGSGGALGNEQFF